What follows are 30 T cell receptor beta chains derived from one specimen sequenced in a study of blood T cell repertoires in COVID-19. Profiling relied on immunoSEQ multiplex PCR, and the TCRdb table lists in-frame clones only, not all of them. The table includes tens of thousands of clones, 80% to 90% detected once. Sequenced: peripheral blood. The origin of the receptors is a woman aged 60-75 years with acute or convalescent COVID-19.

Regarding this clone: At the DNA level, this CDR3 is encoded by other sequences in the same sample as well. The chain couples TRBV28 to TRBJ2-2; 10 bases are shared with TRBD2. The V segment lost 2 bases and the J segment 4 bases; nucleotides outside the gene matches: 1. From germline, CDR1 is MDHEN and CDR2 SYDVKM. CDR3 size: 15 residues. The CDR3 DNA reads as TGTGCCAGCAGTTTAAGCGGGGGGGCCACCGGGGAGCTGTTTTTT. It is translated as CASSLSGGATGELFF.

The V and J genes are TRBV19 and TRBJ1-2, with 9 bases fitting TRBD1. Germline-derived CDR1 and CDR2 are LNHDA and SQIVND (reference sequence). The CDR3 sequence is 14 residues long. V dropped 5 bases and J dropped 4; count of bases not matched to a gene: 5. CDR3 sequence reads: CASSGQGSFYGYTF. The DNA of the CDR3 is TGTGCCAGTAGTGGACAGGGGTCATTCTATGGCTACACCTTC.

The gene calls are TRBV27 and TRBJ1-1; D possibly corresponds to TRBD1 (5 bases). Germline CDR1 is MNHEY and CDR2 is SMNVEV (reference sequence). The germline V and J ends were trimmed by 7 bases and 1 base, with 16 bases remaining between them. The CDR3 loop spans 15 amino acids. Here the CDR3 DNA reads TGTGCCAGCACTACCCTGGGGGGGGAGAACACTGAAGCTTTCTTT. Translating gives CASTTLGGENTEAFF.

The chain recombines TRBV3-1 (or the pseudogene TRBV3-2) with TRBJ2-7; 12 bases align to TRBD1. With V trimmed by 1 base and J by 2 bases, 0 bases remained unmatched. Germline lookup yields CDR1 LGHDT and CDR2 YNNKEL (reference sequence). The CDR3 covers 15 residues. The CDR3 DNA reads as TGTGCCAGCAGCCAAGGGGACAGGGGGCCCTACGAGCAGTACTTC. The encoded protein is CASSQGDRGPYEQYF.

The rearrangement links TRBV27 to TRBJ1-6; D possibly corresponds to TRBD1 (6 bases). V lost 4 bases and J 10 bases, leaving 11 bases between the germline ends. Germline V gives CDR1 MNHEY, CDR2 SMNVEV (reference sequence). This CDR3 is 13 amino acids long. The CDR3 DNA reads TGTGCCAGCAGTTCCTACAGGGAATCACCCCTCCACTTT. It codes for CASSSYRESPLHF.

The rearrangement uses TRBV12-3 or TRBV12-4 and TRBJ2-5; D gene uncertain. The V end was cut by 3 bases, the J end by 0 bases, with 5 bases between. The CDR3 spans 13 residues. The CDR3 spells CASSFADQETQYF. CDR3 in DNA: TGTGCCAGCAGTTTCGCGGACCAAGAGACCCAGTACTTC.

As to this clone: A read error may account for a junction end that differs from germline. The chain joins TRBV5-6 to TRBJ2-5; D may be TRBD1 (6 bases). CDR1 is SGHDT, CDR2 YYEEEE, per germline. The CDR3 extends over 13 amino acids. CDR3: CASSFVRPGRTDF. The CDR3 nucleotides read TGTGCCAGCAGCTTCGTTAGACCGGGACGGACAGACTTC.

J is TRBJ2-2 and V is TRBV7-6; possibly TRBD1 for D (8 bases). Trimming pared 5 bases from V and 0 bases from J, leaving 13 bases between. Germline assignment: CDR1 SGHVS and CDR2 FNYEAQ. The CDR3 totals 16 residues. The CDR3 DNA reads TGTGCCAGCAGCGGACAGGGAGGGGCGAACACCGGGGAGCTGTTTTTT. This translates into CASSGQGGANTGELFF.

The V and J genes are TRBV7-3 and TRBJ2-1; 9 bases align to TRBD2. The V gene's germline CDR1 is SGHTA and CDR2 FQGTGA. The CDR3 has 15 residues. The V gene end was trimmed by 3 bases and the J gene end by 1 base; junction bases not matched to a gene: 1. CDR3 nucleotide sequence: TGTGCCAGCAGCTTCAGCGGGGGGTCCTACAATGAGCAGTTCTTC. Protein sequence: CASSFSGGSYNEQFF.

This sequence joins TRBV6-6 and TRBJ1-5; D is undetermined. The CDR3 loop spans 14 amino acids. CDR1 is MNHNY and CDR2 is SVGAGI in the germline V gene (reference sequence). Trimming stripped 5 bases from V and 0 bases from J, with 8 bases between. CDR3 bases: TGTGCCAGCAGTACGGGGAATAGCAATCAGCCCCAGCATTTT. Translation: CASSTGNSNQPQHF.

This rearrangement joins TRBV4-1 to TRBJ2-5, with 11 positions matching TRBD1. Germline V gene data show CDR1 as MGHRA and CDR2 as YSYEKL. The CDR3 has 17 residues. With V trimmed by 6 bases and J by 4 bases, 13 bases remained unmatched. CDR3: CASRPDLGDRGGETQYF. In DNA, the CDR3 is TGCGCCAGCAGACCCGACTTAGGGGACAGGGGGGGAGAGACCCAGTACTTC.

The CDR3: CASSRFRGPSYEQYF. In DNA form, the CDR3 reads TGTGCCAGCAGCCGATTCAGGGGGCCCTCCTACGAGCAGTACTTC. This chain connects TRBV6-5 to TRBJ2-7; 8 bases match TRBD1. The germline CDR1 and CDR2 sequences are MNHEY and SVGAGI. This CDR3 spans 15 amino acids. J was trimmed by 0 bases and V by 6 bases; bases with no gene match: 7.

The genes are TRBV6-6 and TRBJ1-2; 7 bases align to TRBD1. This CDR3 is built from 13 residues. From germline, CDR1 is MNHNY and CDR2 SVGAGI (reference sequence). The junction had 3 bases not matched to a gene; V was cut back by 5 bases and J by 3 bases. CDR3 bases: TGTGCCAGCAGTCCCGACAGGGACTATGGCTACACCTTC. It is translated as CASSPDRDYGYTF.

The rearrangement joins TRBV5-6 to TRBJ1-1, with 12 bases aligning to TRBD1. The V and J ends lost 4 bases and 8 bases, in that order; junction bases with no gene match: 9. The CDR3 is 15 amino acids. CDR1 SGHDT and CDR2 YYEEEE come from the germline V gene. In DNA, the CDR3 is TGTGCCAGCAGCCTAATACCGGGACAGGGGGCCGAAGCTTTCTTT. This codes for CASSLIPGQGAEAFF.

This chain uses TRBV9 with TRBJ1-2; no clear D gene. Trimming removed 0 bases at V and 4 bases at J, with 4 bases between. CDR3 length: 12 amino acids. Germline CDR1 and CDR2: SGDLS and YYNGEE. CDR3 in DNA: TGTGCCAGCAGCGTAGACAGCTATGGCTACACCTTC. This sequence encodes CASSVDSYGYTF. Looking up the rest from reference TRBV9 and TRBJ1-2 gives the full variable domain: DSGVTQTPKHLITATGQRVTLRCSPRSGDLSVYWYQQSLDQGLQFLIQYYNGEERAKGNILERFSAQQFPDLHSELNLSSLELGDSALYFCASSVDSYGYTFGSGTRLTVV.

The chain carries TRBV30 and TRBJ1-6, with D hard to call. V was cut by 1 base and J by 8 bases, with 6 bases left in between. In germline, CDR1 is GTSNPN, CDR2 SVGIG (reference sequence). The CDR3 spans 12 residues. Here the CDR3 DNA reads TGTGCCTGGAGTGGGAGTGATTCACCCCTCCACTTT. The encoded protein is CAWSGSDSPLHF.

The chain employs TRBV27 and TRBJ1-2; tentative D call: TRBD1 (6 bases). The CDR3 contains 14 residues. Trimming left V 5 bases short and J 7 bases short, with 17 bases between. Germline loops: CDR1 MNHEY, CDR2 SMNVEV (reference sequence). In DNA form, the CDR3 reads TGTGCCAGCAGTCCCCATGGTCCAGGGGTTGGCTACACCTTC. It codes for CASSPHGPGVGYTF.

The chain links TRBV5-1 to TRBJ2-7; 7 nucleotides line up with TRBD1. Germline V lookup: CDR1 SGHRS, CDR2 YFSETQ. Trimming took 2 bases from V and 3 from J; bases not matched to a gene: 8. This CDR3 region has 15 residues. CDR3 DNA: TGCGCCAGCAGCTTACAGGGACAGAAGGGCTACGAGCAGTACTTC. This translates into CASSLQGQKGYEQYF.

The chain combines TRBV3-1 (or the pseudogene TRBV3-2) with TRBJ2-4; TRBD1 is a possible D gene (6 bases). V shed 2 bases and J shed 1 base, with 12 bases lying between them. In germline, CDR1 is LGHDT, CDR2 YNNKEL (reference sequence). The CDR3 runs to 16 residues. In nucleotides, the CDR3 is TGTGCCAGCAGCCAACACAGGGAATCGGCCAAAAACATTCAGTACTTC. It codes for CASSQHRESAKNIQYF.

CDR3 protein: CASSVVGGEQFF. CDR3 DNA: TGTGCCAGCAGCGTAGTGGGGGGTGAGCAGTTCTTC. The genes are TRBV9 and TRBJ2-1, with D perhaps matching TRBD2 (6 bases). The germline V gene encodes CDR1 SGDLS and CDR2 YYNGEE. Trimming cost V 0 bases and J 9 bases, with 7 bases left between them. The CDR3 spans 12 residues.

The chain carries TRBV2 and TRBJ2-5; a possible D gene is TRBD1 (5 bases). V lost 3 bases and J lost 3, with 11 bases in between. Germline-derived CDR1 and CDR2 are SNHLY and FYNNEI. CDR3 length equals 14 residues. The CDR3 reads CASSDIAGKETQYF. CDR3 in DNA: TGTGCCAGCAGTGATATAGCAGGGAAAGAGACCCAGTACTTC.

J is TRBJ1-2 and V is TRBV24-1; 8 bases align to TRBD1. The V and J ends lost 3 bases and 8 bases, in that order; junction bases with no gene match: 10. The CDR3 totals 15 residues. Germline CDR1 is KGHDR and CDR2 is SFDVKD. The CDR3 DNA sequence: TGTGCCACCAGTGATCGATGGGGACAGGAGGAAGGCTACACCTTC. It translates to CATSDRWGQEEGYTF.

The J gene is TRBJ1-2, the V gene TRBV5-1, with TRBD1 matching over 7 bases. Germline V gene sequence: CDR1 SGHRS, CDR2 YFSETQ. This CDR3 is 15 amino acids long. Trimming took 4 bases from V and 6 from J; bases not matched to a gene: 12. Written as DNA, the CDR3 is TGCGCCAGCAGCCCGGCGGCAGGGGGTATTGATGGCTACACCTTC. Translating it yields CASSPAAGGIDGYTF.

This rearrangement joins TRBV10-1 to TRBJ2-3; D may be TRBD1 (6 bases). Trimming cost V 3 bases and J 3 bases, with 13 bases left between them. This CDR3 region has 15 residues. CDR1 is WNHNN and CDR2 is SYGVQD in the germline V gene (reference sequence). The CDR3 DNA sequence: TGCGCCAGCAGTGAAGGTGGCAGGGGTACAGATACGCAGTATTTT. As protein: CASSEGGRGTDTQYF.

The chain has TRBV10-3 and TRBJ1-5; D call uncertain. CDR3 length equals 15 residues. V was shortened by 0 bases and J by 4 bases, with 10 bases between the two germline ends. Germline V CDR1 and CDR2: ENHRY, SYGVKD. Written as DNA, the CDR3 is TGTGCCATCAGTGAGTCGAGTAGGGAGAATCAGCCCCAGCATTTT. Amino acids: CAISESSRENQPQHF.

The gene calls are TRBV11-2 and TRBJ1-2; D is uncertain. Germline CDR1 SGHAT, CDR2 FQNNGV. V was trimmed by 1 base and J by 8 bases, leaving 17 bases between them. This CDR3 region has 15 residues. CDR3 loop: CASSLVGGGNLGYTF. DNA of the CDR3: TGTGCCAGCAGCTTAGTCGGCGGAGGGAACTTGGGCTACACCTTC.

As to this clone: The identical CDR3 is also encoded by other nucleotide sequences in the sample. The chain couples TRBV4-1 to TRBJ1-2; weak D call: TRBD1 (5 bases). The CDR3 spans 14 residues. Looked up from germline, CDR1 is MGHRA and CDR2 is YSYEKL. V was clipped by 0 bases and J by 2 bases, with 7 bases between them. The CDR3 DNA reads TGCGCCAGCAGCCAAGAAGACAGAAACTATGGCTACACCTTC. As protein: CASSQEDRNYGYTF.

This clone is a singleton in its sample. This chain connects TRBV7-2 to TRBJ2-3, with 8 bases that match TRBD2. V was clipped by 5 bases and J by 1 base; unmatched bases: 8. From germline, CDR1 is SGHTA and CDR2 FQGNSA. The CDR3 totals 16 residues. Written as DNA, the CDR3 is TGTGCCAGCAGCCCTAGCTTGCGGGGGGGCACAGATACGCAGTATTTT. Its protein product is CASSPSLRGGTDTQYF.

The rearrangement uses TRBV15 and TRBJ2-5, with 9 bases identical to TRBD1. The germline V gene has CDR1 LNHNV and CDR2 YYDKDF (reference sequence). The ends lost 0 bases at V and 5 bases at J; junction bases unmatched: 4. The CDR3 covers 15 residues. The CDR3 DNA reads TGTGCCACCAGCAGAGACAGGACAGGGGCTGAGACCCAGTACTTC. Translation gives CATSRDRTGAETQYF.

V is TRBV7-8 and J is TRBJ1-5; D is possibly TRBD1 (6 bases). The V gene's germline CDR1 is SGHVS and CDR2 FQNEAQ. This CDR3 has 15 residues. V lost 7 bases to trimming and J lost 1 base, with 14 bases between them. The CDR3 DNA sequence: TGTGCCAGCATACAGGGTACGGGAAGCAATCAGCCCCAGCATTTT. Translating it yields CASIQGTGSNQPQHF.